These T cell receptor beta chains were read from a single sample in a study of blood T cells in healthy people across ages. Each CDR3 protein gets one entry after TCRdb re-called the 5' RACE reads with MiXCR. The sample lists hundreds of thousands of distinct CDR3 sequences, roughly 26% seen once, with around a sixth in the top ten. Material for sequencing was blood. These receptors all stem from a woman older than 75 in good health. The CDR3 runs from the conserved cysteine through the conserved F or W. D genes are given only for firm matches. Some rows have no size entry. The others give once, few or many, or a class for an expanded clone.

j_call | v_call | clone_size | d_call | cdr3_nt | cdr3_aa
TRBJ2-1 | TRBV20-1 | . | TRBD2 | TGCAGTGTCCCGACGGGATCCCGCGGGGGGGTGAGTGAGCAGTTCTTC | CSVPTGSRGGVSEQFF
TRBJ2-3 | TRBV2 | many | . | TGTGCCAGCACGAGGGAGGATACGCAGTATTTT | CASTREDTQYF
TRBJ2-7 | TRBV7-2 | . | . | TGTGCCAGCGGCTTGGCCTGGGACGGGGTTCGGTACTTC | CASGLAWDGVRYF
TRBJ2-3 | TRBV19 | . | . | TGTGCCAGTAGTCCGGATAGCGGTGACACAGATACGCAGTATTTT | CASSPDSGDTDTQYF
TRBJ1-1 | TRBV6-6 | many | . | TGTGCCAGCAGTTACCGGTCAGGGCACACTGAAGCTTTCTTT | CASSYRSGHTEAFF
TRBJ1-1 | TRBV15 | . | . | TGTGCCACCAGCAGAGATTCCCGGGAAAAAGCTTTCTTT | CATSRDSREKAFF
TRBJ2-7 | TRBV7-2 | many | . | TGTGCCAGCAGCTTTGGCGGGGTAGGAAACTACGAGCAGTACTTC | CASSFGGVGNYEQYF
TRBJ2-1 | TRBV29-1 | many | TRBD1 | TGCAGCGTACCGGGACAGTCCTACAATGAGCAGTTCTTC | CSVPGQSYNEQFF
TRBJ2-5 | TRBV9 | . | . | TGTGCCAGCAGCGTAGCGGAGATGTACCAAGAGACCCAGTACTTC | CASSVAEMYQETQYF
TRBJ2-7 | TRBV6-1 | many | . | TGTGCCAGCAGGGACCTCATGGGGGTCGGATACGAGCAGTACTTC | CASRDLMGVGYEQYF
TRBJ2-5 | TRBV5-1 | many | . | TGCGCCAGCAGCTCTCCGGACCCAGGACAAGAGACCCAGTACTTC | CASSSPDPGQETQYF
TRBJ2-3 | TRBV12-3/TRBV12-4 | . | TRBD2 | TGTGCCAGTAGTTTCGGTACTAGCGGGGGAGCAGATGCGCAGTATTTT | CASSFGTSGGADAQYF
TRBJ1-4 | TRBV7-2 | many | . | TGTGCCAGCAGCTTAAGGGGAGGTGAAAAACTGTTTTTT | CASSLRGGEKLFF
TRBJ2-5 | TRBV3-1 | many | . | TGTGCCAGCAGCCAACGTGACGGAGGCCCAAGAGATAGAACCCAGTACTTC | CASSQRDGGPRDRTQYF
TRBJ1-2 | TRBV6-2/TRBV6-3 | . | . | TGTGCCAGCAGGCCGCAGGTGCCGTTCGACTATGGCTACACCTTC | CASRPQVPFDYGYTF
TRBJ2-3 | TRBV20-1 | many | TRBD1 | TGCAGTGCCACCGACAGGGGGCAAACAGATACGCAGTATTTT | CSATDRGQTDTQYF